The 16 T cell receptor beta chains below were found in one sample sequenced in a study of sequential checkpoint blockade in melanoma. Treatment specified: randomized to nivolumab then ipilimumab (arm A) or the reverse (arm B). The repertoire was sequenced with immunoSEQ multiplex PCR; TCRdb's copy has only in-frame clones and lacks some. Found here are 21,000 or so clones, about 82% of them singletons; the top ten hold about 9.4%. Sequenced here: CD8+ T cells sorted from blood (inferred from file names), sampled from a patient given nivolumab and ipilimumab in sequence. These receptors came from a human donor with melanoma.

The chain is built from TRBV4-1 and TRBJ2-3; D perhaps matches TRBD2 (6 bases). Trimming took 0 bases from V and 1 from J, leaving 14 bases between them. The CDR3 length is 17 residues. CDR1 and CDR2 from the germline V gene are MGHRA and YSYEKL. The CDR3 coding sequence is TGCGCCAGCAGCCAAGATGAGGAGGGGCCGGGCACAGATACGCAGTATTTT. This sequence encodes CASSQDEEGPGTDTQYF.

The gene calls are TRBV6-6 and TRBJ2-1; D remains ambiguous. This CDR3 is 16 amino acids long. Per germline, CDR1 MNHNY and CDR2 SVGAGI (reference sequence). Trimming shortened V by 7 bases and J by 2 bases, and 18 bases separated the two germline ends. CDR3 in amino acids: CASTPNAFSTYNEQFF. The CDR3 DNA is TGTGCCAGCACCCCGAACGCCTTCTCTACCTACAATGAGCAGTTCTTC.

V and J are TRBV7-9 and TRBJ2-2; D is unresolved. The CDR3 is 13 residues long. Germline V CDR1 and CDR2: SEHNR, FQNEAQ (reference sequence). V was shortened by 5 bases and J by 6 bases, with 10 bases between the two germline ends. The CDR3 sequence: CASSDSTPGELFF. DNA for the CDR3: TGTGCCAGCAGCGACTCGACCCCCGGGGAGCTGTTTTTT.

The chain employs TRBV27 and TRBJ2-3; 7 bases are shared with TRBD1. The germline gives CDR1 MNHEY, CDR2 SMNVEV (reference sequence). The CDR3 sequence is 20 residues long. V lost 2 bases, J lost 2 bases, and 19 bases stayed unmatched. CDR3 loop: CASSLERGRNSGPLTDTQYF. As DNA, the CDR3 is TGTGCCAGCAGTTTAGAGAGGGGGCGTAACTCCGGCCCCCTCACAGATACGCAGTATTTT.

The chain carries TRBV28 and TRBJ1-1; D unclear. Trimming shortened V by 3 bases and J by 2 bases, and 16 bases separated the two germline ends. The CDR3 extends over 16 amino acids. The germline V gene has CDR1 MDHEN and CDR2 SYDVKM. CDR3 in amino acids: CASSFRTASLNTEAFF. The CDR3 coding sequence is TGTGCCAGCAGTTTTAGAACAGCTTCGTTAAACACTGAAGCTTTCTTT. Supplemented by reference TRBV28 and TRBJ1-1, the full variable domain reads DVKVTQSSRYLVKRTGEKVFLECVQDMDHENMFWYRQDPGLGLRLIYFSYDVKMKEKGDIPEGYSVSREKKERFSLILESASTNQTSMYLCASSFRTASLNTEAFFGQGTRLTVV.

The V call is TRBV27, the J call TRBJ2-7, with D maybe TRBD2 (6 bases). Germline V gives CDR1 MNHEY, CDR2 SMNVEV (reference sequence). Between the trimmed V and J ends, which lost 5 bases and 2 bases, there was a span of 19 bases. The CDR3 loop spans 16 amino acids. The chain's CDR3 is CASSPIAGRYPYEQYF. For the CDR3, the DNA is TGTGCCAGCAGTCCAATAGCAGGGAGGTATCCCTACGAGCAGTACTTC.

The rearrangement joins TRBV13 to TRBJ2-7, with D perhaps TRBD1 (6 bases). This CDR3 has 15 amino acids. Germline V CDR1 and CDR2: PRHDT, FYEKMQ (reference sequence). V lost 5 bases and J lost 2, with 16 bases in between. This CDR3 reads CASSPPDRPPYEQYF. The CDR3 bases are TGTGCCAGCAGCCCCCCCGACAGGCCCCCCTACGAGCAGTACTTC.

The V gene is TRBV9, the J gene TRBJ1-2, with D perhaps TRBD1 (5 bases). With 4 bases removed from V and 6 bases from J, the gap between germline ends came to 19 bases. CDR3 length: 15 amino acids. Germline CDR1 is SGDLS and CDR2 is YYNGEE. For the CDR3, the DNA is TGTGCCAGCAGCCAAGTCAACAACCCGGGGGATGGCTACACCTTC. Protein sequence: CASSQVNNPGDGYTF.

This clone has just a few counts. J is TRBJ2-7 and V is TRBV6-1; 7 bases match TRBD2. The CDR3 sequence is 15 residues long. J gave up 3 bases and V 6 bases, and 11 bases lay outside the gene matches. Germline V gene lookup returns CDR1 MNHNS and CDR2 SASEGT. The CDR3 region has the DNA TGTGCCAGCAGGTACCCGACTAGCCGTGGCTACGAGCAGTACTTC. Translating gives CASRYPTSRGYEQYF.

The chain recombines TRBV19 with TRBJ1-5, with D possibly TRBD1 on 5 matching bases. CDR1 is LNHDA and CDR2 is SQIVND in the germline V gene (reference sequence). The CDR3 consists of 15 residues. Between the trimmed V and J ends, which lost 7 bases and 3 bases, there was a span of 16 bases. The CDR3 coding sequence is TGTGCCAGTACTGATATCGGACACCACAATCAGCCCCAGCATTTT. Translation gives CASTDIGHHNQPQHF.

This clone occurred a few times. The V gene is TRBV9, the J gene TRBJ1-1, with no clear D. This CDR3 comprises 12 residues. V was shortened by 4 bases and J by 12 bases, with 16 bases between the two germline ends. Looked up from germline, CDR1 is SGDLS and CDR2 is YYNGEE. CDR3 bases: TGTGCCAGCAGCCCAAATGAGGAGAACCCTTTCTTT. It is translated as CASSPNEENPFF.

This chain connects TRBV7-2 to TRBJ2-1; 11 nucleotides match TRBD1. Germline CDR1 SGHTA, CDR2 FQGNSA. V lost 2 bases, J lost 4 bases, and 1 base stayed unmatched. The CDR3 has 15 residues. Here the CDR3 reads CASSLRDRGYNEQFF. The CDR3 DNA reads TGTGCCAGCAGCTTAAGGGACAGGGGGTACAATGAGCAGTTCTTC.

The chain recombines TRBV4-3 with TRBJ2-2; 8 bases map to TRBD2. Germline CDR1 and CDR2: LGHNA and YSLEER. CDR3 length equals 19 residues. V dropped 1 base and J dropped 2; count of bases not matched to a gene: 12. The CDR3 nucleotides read TGCGCCAGCAGCCAAGTCGGTACATTAGCGGGGCTAAACACCGGGGAGCTGTTTTTT. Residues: CASSQVGTLAGLNTGELFF.

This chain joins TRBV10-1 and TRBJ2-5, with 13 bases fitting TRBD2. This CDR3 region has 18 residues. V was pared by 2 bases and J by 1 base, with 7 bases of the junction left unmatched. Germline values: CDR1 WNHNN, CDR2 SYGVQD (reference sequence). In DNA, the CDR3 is TGCGCCAGCAGTGAGGGACTAGCGGGAGAATCCCTCCAAGAGACCCAGTACTTC. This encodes CASSEGLAGESLQETQYF.

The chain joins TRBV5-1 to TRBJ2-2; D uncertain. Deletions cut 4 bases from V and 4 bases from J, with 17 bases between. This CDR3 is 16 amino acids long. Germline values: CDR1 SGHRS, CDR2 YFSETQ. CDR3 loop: CASSPYLRGGTGELFF. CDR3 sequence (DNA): TGCGCCAGCAGCCCCTATCTCCGTGGCGGCACCGGGGAGCTGTTTTTT.

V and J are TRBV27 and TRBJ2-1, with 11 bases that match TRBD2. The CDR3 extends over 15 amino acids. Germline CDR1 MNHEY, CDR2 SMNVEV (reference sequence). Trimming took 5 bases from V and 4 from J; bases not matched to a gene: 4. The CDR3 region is CASSLTSGGYNEQFF. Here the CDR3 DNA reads TGTGCCAGCAGTCTCACTAGCGGGGGATACAATGAGCAGTTCTTC.